A single TCR beta chain is shown here with its context. The record originates from a study of blood T cell repertoires in COVID-19. The germline V gene encodes CDR1 MGHDK and CDR2 SYGVNS. Losses at the gene ends were 6 bases for V and 6 bases for J; bases not matched to a gene: 3. There are 14 residues in the CDR3. The assay was immunoSEQ multiplex PCR, and TCRdb's table has in-frame clones only and misses some. The table has more than 200,000 clones, around 90% seen once. The chain has TRBV25-1 and TRBJ2-2; 11 positions agree with TRBD1. This clonotype originated in a man aged 25 to 40 in a cohort exposed to, infected with or recovered from COVID-19 (not recorded which). The specimen was PBMCs or T cells enriched from blood (not recorded which). The CDR3 DNA sequence: TGTGCCAGCAGGAGGACAGGGGGCGCCGGGGAGCTGTTTTTT. It specifies CASRRTGGAGELFF.